This is a list of T cell receptor beta chains from one sample in a study of T cells in Graves' hyperthyroidism and ophthalmopathy. One entry per CDR3 protein, called by TCRdb with MiXCR from the multiplex PCR reads. The sample has around 300,000 distinct CDR3 sequences; approximately 15% are singletons. Sequencing input: blood. These receptors were obtained from a woman between 40 and 50 years old with Graves' hyperthyroidism. CDR3s include the opening cysteine and the closing phenylalanine or tryptophan. The D gene is left open where the match is weak. A row's size may be missing; if present it is once, few, many or a size class.

V,D,size,J,length,CDR3,DNA
TRBV29-1,NA,many,TRBJ1-1,16,CSVERERGGMNTEAFF,TGCAGCGTTGAGAGGGAGCGCGGGGGGATGAACACTGAAGCTTTCTTT
TRBV19,NA,many,TRBJ1-1,10,CASRAVEAFF,TGTGCCAGTAGAGCAGTAGAAGCTTTCTTT
TRBV3-1,TRBD2,many,TRBJ2-1,12,CASRRGNNEQFF,TGTGCCAGCCGGCGGGGGAACAATGAGCAGTTCTTC
TRBV19,NA,many,TRBJ1-1,15,CASTPMRGFATEAFF,TGTGCCAGTACCCCCATGAGAGGTTTCGCCACTGAAGCTTTCTTT
TRBV15,NA,few,TRBJ2-1,15,CATSLGGNSYNEQFF,TGTGCCACCAGCCTCGGCGGGAACTCCTACAATGAGCAGTTCTTC
TRBV19,NA,many,TRBJ2-3,15,CASSLQGHGTDTQYF,TGTGCCAGTAGTCTTCAGGGCCACGGCACAGATACGCAGTATTTT
TRBV28,NA,NA,TRBJ1-5,15,CASSPSLYSNQPQHF,TGTGCCAGCAGCCCCAGCCTCTATAGCAATCAGCCCCAGCATTTT
TRBV11-2,NA,NA,TRBJ2-1,14,CASSSSSSYNEQFF,TGTGCCAGCAGCTCCTCTAGCTCCTACAATGAGCAGTTCTTC
TRBV28,TRBD1,many,TRBJ1-1,14,CASSLRQGDSEAFF,TGTGCCAGCAGTTTACGGCAGGGGGACTCTGAAGCTTTCTTT
TRBV14,TRBD1,many,TRBJ1-1,15,CASSAYRGMNTEAFF,TGTGCCAGCAGCGCATACAGGGGGATGAACACTGAAGCTTTCTTT
TRBV3-1,NA,many,TRBJ1-1,13,CASSQWQNTEAFF,TGTGCCAGCAGCCAATGGCAGAACACTGAAGCTTTCTTT
TRBV27,TRBD2,NA,TRBJ2-1,15,CASSRAGRASNEQFF,TGTGCCAGCAGTCGAGCGGGGAGGGCCTCCAATGAGCAGTTCTTC
TRBV12-3/TRBV12-4,NA,many,TRBJ2-3,17,CASSLGLRDSATDTQYF,TGTGCCAGCAGTTTAGGACTCCGGGACTCCGCCACAGATACGCAGTATTTT
TRBV28,TRBD1,many,TRBJ2-3,16,CASSYDRDREPDTQYF,TGTGCCAGCAGCTATGACCGGGACAGGGAGCCAGATACGCAGTATTTT
TRBV7-9,TRBD1,few,TRBJ1-4,14,CASSQGGLDEKLFF,TGTGCCAGCAGCCAGGGGGGGTTGGATGAAAAACTGTTTTTT
TRBV5-1,NA,few,TRBJ1-2,14,CASSSPGRNYGYTF,TGCGCCAGCAGCTCACCGGGACGCAACTATGGCTACACCTTC
TRBV3-1,NA,many,TRBJ1-1,14,CASSPLDKNTEAFF,TGTGCCAGCAGCCCCTTGGACAAGAACACTGAAGCTTTCTTT
TRBV28,TRBD2,many,TRBJ2-1,19,CASSLRYSSGRAAYNEQFF,TGTGCCAGCAGTTTAAGGTATTCTAGCGGGAGGGCCGCCTACAATGAGCAGTTCTTC
TRBV5-1,TRBD2,many,TRBJ2-3,15,CASTLSGRTTDTQYF,TGCGCCAGCACCCTTAGCGGGAGGACCACAGATACGCAGTATTTT
TRBV7-9,NA,few,TRBJ2-3,15,CASSLYPGGTDSQYF,TGTGCCAGCAGCTTATATCCCGGAGGCACAGATTCGCAGTATTTT
TRBV27,NA,many,TRBJ1-5,15,CASSPKGTGSQPQHF,TGTGCCAGCAGTCCGAAGGGGACCGGCAGTCAGCCCCAGCATTTT
TRBV12-3/TRBV12-4,NA,many,TRBJ1-2,13,CASSLGQGGRYTF,TGTGCCAGCAGTTTAGGGCAGGGTGGGCGCTACACCTTC
TRBV2,NA,NA,TRBJ2-6,15,CASGVQASGANVLTF,TGTGCCAGCGGAGTACAGGCGAGTGGGGCCAACGTCCTGACTTTC
TRBV7-2,TRBD2,many,TRBJ2-3,16,CASSSGLAGVADTQYF,TGTGCCAGCAGCTCGGGACTAGCGGGAGTTGCAGATACGCAGTATTTT
TRBV3-1,TRBD1,many,TRBJ1-1,17,CASSPLPDRGRNTEAFF,TGTGCCAGCAGCCCCCTCCCGGACAGGGGGAGGAACACTGAAGCTTTCTTT
TRBV2,NA,NA,TRBJ1-5,13,CASRATINQPQHF,TGTGCCAGCCGGGCCACGATCAATCAGCCCCAGCATTTT
TRBV11-2,TRBD1,many,TRBJ2-1,13,CASSSDRVNEQFF,TGTGCCAGCAGCTCCGACAGGGTCAATGAGCAGTTCTTC
TRBV15,NA,many,TRBJ1-1,15,CATSRDLGPNTEAFF,TGTGCCACCAGCAGAGATCTTGGGCCTAACACTGAAGCTTTCTTT
TRBV11-2,TRBD1,many,TRBJ1-1,17,CASSLETGLSVNTEAFF,TGTGCCAGCAGCTTAGAGACAGGGTTGTCGGTGAACACTGAAGCTTTCTTT
TRBV29-1,NA,many,TRBJ1-1,14,CSVGRGAPITEAFF,TGCAGCGTTGGGAGGGGCGCCCCGATCACTGAAGCTTTCTTT
TRBV28,NA,many,TRBJ2-4,18,CASSFPRRYSVAKNIQYF,TGTGCCAGCAGTTTCCCCAGACGATACAGCGTAGCCAAAAACATTCAGTACTTC
TRBV10-3,TRBD2,many,TRBJ2-7,14,CAISETSGFYEQYF,TGTGCCATCAGTGAGACTAGCGGGTTCTACGAGCAGTACTTC
TRBV20-1,NA,many,TRBJ2-1,14,CSADRSSSYNEQFF,TGCAGTGCGGACCGTTCGAGCTCCTACAATGAGCAGTTCTTC
TRBV7-9,NA,many,TRBJ2-7,14,CASSSDTLAYEQYF,TGTGCCAGCAGCTCTGACACCCTAGCCTACGAGCAGTACTTC
TRBV12-3/TRBV12-4,TRBD1,NA,TRBJ2-3,15,CASSPGQGAADTQYF,TGTGCCAGCAGCCCGGGACAGGGGGCCGCAGATACGCAGTATTTT
TRBV12-3/TRBV12-4,NA,NA,TRBJ1-3,15,CASPPRRGPGNTIYF,TGTGCCAGCCCCCCTAGACGCGGGCCTGGAAACACCATATATTTT
TRBV2,NA,NA,TRBJ2-7,14,CASSAPGALYEQYF,TGTGCCAGCAGTGCCCCAGGGGCCCTTTACGAGCAGTACTTC
TRBV6-5,TRBD1,NA,TRBJ1-1,14,CASSWGQGSTDAFF,TGTGCCAGCAGTTGGGGACAGGGGAGCACTGACGCTTTCTTT
TRBV5-1,TRBD2,few,TRBJ2-7,16,CASSPLTSGSLYEQYF,TGCGCCAGCAGCCCCCTAACTAGCGGGAGCCTCTACGAGCAGTACTTC
TRBV5-1,NA,many,TRBJ2-7,14,CASSLKNGPYEQYF,TGCGCCAGCAGCTTGAAAAACGGACCCTACGAGCAGTACTTC
TRBV7-9,NA,many,TRBJ1-1,13,CASSLGWNTEAFF,TGTGCCAGCAGCTTAGGTTGGAACACTGAAGCTTTCTTT
TRBV20-1,NA,many,TRBJ2-1,13,CSARDVSYNEQFF,TGCAGTGCTAGAGACGTATCTTACAATGAGCAGTTCTTC
TRBV7-3,NA,many,TRBJ2-7,15,CASSSSKYGNYEQYF,TGTGCCAGCAGCTCCTCGAAGTACGGTAACTACGAGCAGTACTTC
TRBV20-1,NA,many,TRBJ2-1,15,CSTDTGTGAGNEQFF,TGCAGCACAGACACGGGGACGGGAGCAGGGAATGAGCAGTTCTTC
TRBV4-1,NA,few,TRBJ2-1,13,CASSPEASLKQFF,TGCGCCAGCAGCCCTGAGGCCAGCTTGAAGCAGTTCTTC
TRBV9,NA,NA,TRBJ1-4,18,CASSVGWGGPTTNEKLFF,TGTGCCAGCAGCGTAGGGTGGGGGGGCCCAACAACTAATGAAAAACTGTTTTTT